The rows below give T cell receptor beta chains drawn from one sample of a study of blood T cell repertoires in COVID-19. Clones were sequenced by immunoSEQ multiplex PCR, and TCRdb holds only the in-frame ones, with some missing. This sample has 150,000 to 160,000 clones, with about nine tenths found just once. Sequenced sample: peripheral blood. The receptors derive from a woman in her 70s with acute or convalescent COVID-19. CDR3s include the opening cysteine and the closing phenylalanine or tryptophan. Each record gives: D gene, J gene, V gene, CDR3 protein. The D gene is left open where the match is weak.

.	TRBJ1-6	TRBV13	CASSRTGWNSPLHF
.	TRBJ1-2	TRBV7-9	CASSHSGTGGCAF
.	TRBJ2-3	TRBV4-2	CASSRTSEDTQYF
TRBD2	TRBJ2-3	TRBV7-6	CASSLGGGAARDTQYF
TRBD1	TRBJ1-5	TRBV4-1	CASSLDRGNQPQHF
.	TRBJ2-3	TRBV5-1	CASSPRGGTSVTDTQYF
.	TRBJ2-7	TRBV5-4	CASSLDGAYEQYF
.	TRBJ2-1	TRBV18	CASSPQKGGGGEYNEQFF
TRBD1	TRBJ2-3	TRBV2	CASSEAGTGYTDTQYF
.	TRBJ2-2	TRBV4-3	CASKRGQNTGELFF
.	TRBJ1-2	TRBV4-1	CASSQETDSNYGYTF
.	TRBJ2-3	TRBV5-6	CASSRRGISTDTQYF
.	TRBJ1-3	TRBV5-1	CASSRNTGPGNTIYF
.	TRBJ1-6	TRBV3-1/TRBV3-2	CASSQQGLALHF
.	TRBJ1-4	TRBV5-1	CASSRSLNEKLFF
.	TRBJ2-2	TRBV10-1	CASRQTANTGELFF
TRBD1	TRBJ1-2	TRBV19	CASTPTGAYGYTF
.	TRBJ1-5	TRBV6-6	CASIGSGMGNQPQHF
.	TRBJ2-5	TRBV3-1/TRBV3-2	CASSQGSPSDRQYF
.	TRBJ1-1	TRBV11-1	CASSLVTGQRNTEAFF
.	TRBJ1-1	TRBV11-2	CASSLRGNTEAFF
TRBD1	TRBJ1-5	TRBV19	CASSMSGQGARFGRNQPQHF
.	TRBJ1-5	TRBV12-5	CASGFPAPAGSPNQPQHF
TRBD1	TRBJ2-3	TRBV2	CASRLGLGQGGDTQYF
.	TRBJ2-3	TRBV30	CSASDSTDTQYF
.	TRBJ1-1	TRBV6-5	CASSQTGYVNTEAFF
.	TRBJ1-1	TRBV19	CASSPDRIKNTEAFF
.	TRBJ1-6	TRBV10-3	CAIRRTGDNSPLHF
.	TRBJ2-3	TRBV2	CASSPSTGTDTQYF
TRBD1	TRBJ1-4	TRBV7-9	CASSLDRGNEKLFF
.	TRBJ2-5	TRBV6-4	CASSDSDQERGTQYF
TRBD1	TRBJ1-1	TRBV27	CASSLYSWTGKGMISGNTEAFF
.	TRBJ2-3	TRBV18	CASSPSTGDTQYF
TRBD1	TRBJ1-2	TRBV7-9	CASSLETGADGYTF
TRBD1	TRBJ2-5	TRBV24-1	CATSDKGQGAETQYF
.	TRBJ2-7	TRBV7-2	CASSLGAGSSYEQYF
.	TRBJ1-2	TRBV29-1	CSVDLGLELDYGYTF
.	TRBJ1-4	TRBV5-1	CASSSQGNEKLFF
TRBD1	TRBJ1-4	TRBV4-2	CASSPGTATTNEKLFF
TRBD1	TRBJ1-5	TRBV5-1	CASSPGGKSGQGEYF
.	TRBJ2-1	TRBV6-6	CASSFLAGSSYNEQFF
TRBD1	TRBJ1-6	TRBV5-1	CASSLARGFNSPLHF
.	TRBJ1-5	TRBV28	CASTPRGYGNQPQHF
TRBD2	TRBJ2-2	TRBV13	CASSLEVAGVANTGELFF
TRBD1	TRBJ2-2	TRBV6-5	CASRRDRGGTGELFF
TRBD2	TRBJ2-3	TRBV13	CASSHPSGGAGDTQYF
.	TRBJ2-4	TRBV6-5	CASRMTPKNIQYF
TRBD1	TRBJ1-1	TRBV11-2	CASSFAGQGGTEAFF
TRBD2	TRBJ2-1	TRBV4-2	CASSQDPSGGLYEQFF
TRBD1	TRBJ2-5	TRBV6-6	CASIRRQGMETQYF